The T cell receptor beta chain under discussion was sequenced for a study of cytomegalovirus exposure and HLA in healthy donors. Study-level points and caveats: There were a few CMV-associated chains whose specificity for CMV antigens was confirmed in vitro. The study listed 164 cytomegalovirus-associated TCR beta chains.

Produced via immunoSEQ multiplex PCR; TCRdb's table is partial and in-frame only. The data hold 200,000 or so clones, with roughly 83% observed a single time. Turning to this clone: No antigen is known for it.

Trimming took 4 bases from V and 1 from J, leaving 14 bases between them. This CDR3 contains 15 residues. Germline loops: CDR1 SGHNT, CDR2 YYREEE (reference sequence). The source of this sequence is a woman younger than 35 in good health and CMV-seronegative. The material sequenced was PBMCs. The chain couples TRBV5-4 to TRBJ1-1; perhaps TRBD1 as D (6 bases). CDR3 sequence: CASSLDLTGNTEAFF. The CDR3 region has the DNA TGTGCCAGCAGCCTTGATTTGACAGGGAACACTGAAGCTTTCTTT.